The subject of this entry is one TCR beta chain. Its antigen target is currently unknown. No base quality values were provided; no much bigger clone lies one nucleotide off. These data come from a study of shared clonotypes between healthy human individuals (dated by TCRdb to about 2020). Some background on the complete study: The cohort comprised a couple of women and three men aged 18 to 49 years. For each donor, CD4 naive and CD4 memory were each run on three plates, CD8 naive on two plates, and CD8 memory on one plate. The study deeply sequenced blood TCR repertoires of five healthy adults to estimate repertoire size and the extent of clonotype sharing between individuals. Libraries were prepared and TCR repertoires were sequenced by different laboratories using diverse techniques, in order to increase sequencing depth and limit assay-specific biases. Leukapheresis yielded between about 0.94 and 10 billion PBMCs per donor.

What the authors observed across the whole study: Because the study included only a small number of donors, the genetic and exposure-history diversity represented was limited. When a few donors were compared, the shared fraction of clonotypes was about 5.2% for naive CD4, around 3.5% for naive CD8, roughly 2.5% for memory CD4, and 0.35% to 0.4% for memory CD8. Sampling was limited to blood, and TCR repertoires in tissue likely differ from TCR repertoires in blood. Based on pairwise subsampling, the degree of clonotype sharing among donors was expected to be affected by sequencing depth. Even with the large sequencing depth, rarefaction of the sorted-subset datasets indicated that sequencing was incomplete. Clonotypes shared by all four sorted-subset donors showed higher generation probabilities than non-shared clonotypes. Naive subsets generally had larger estimated clonotype richness than memory subsets.

TCR CDR3 regions were amplified from genomic DNA by multiplex PCR using the deep immunoSEQ assay. Extracted genomic DNA from each cell subset was distributed evenly across all wells of several immunoSEQ 96-well plates, and each plate was treated as a replicate. For sorted subsets, each replicate PCR was loaded with about 200 ng genomic DNA, equivalent to roughly 30,000 T cell genomes. The purified libraries were quantified using a Qubit 3.0 fluorometer, sized with a Bioanalyzer 2100, and then quantified again using the KAPA Library Quantification kit. Every immunoSEQ 96-well plate was sequenced on a separate single-read 150-cycle Illumina NextSeq 550 flow cell. The original methods were these. Because the immunoSEQ output held only junctional sequences and lacked quality scores, the filtering could not match the filtering applied to full-length reads. To assign V/J genes and CDR3, sequences were annotated against IMGT germline references using PyIR, a Python wrapper for IgBLAST v1.9. Reads were filtered out if the reads had weak V/J assignments (E-value above 1e-6), no CDR3, stop codons, out-of-frame junctions, or ambiguous translated residues. V3J clonotypes were defined by identical inferred V gene, J gene, and CDR3 amino acid sequence. Percentage overlap between repertoires was computed as shared unique clonotypes divided by the size of the smaller repertoire. RTK rarefaction, the Chao1 estimator, and Recon v2.1 estimates of unobserved clonotypes were used to assess repertoire richness. For all TCRbeta clonotypes obtained by the gDNA method from a handful of donors, generation probabilities were computed with OLGA. TCRdb re-hosts the immuneACCESS table, in-frame sequences only. Its copies lack some clones; in the studies checked, an unresolved V gene accounts for under half of them, and the cause for the rest is not known. The DNA gave D and trimming, while V, J and clone size come from that table. This sample comprises millions of clones, just over 90% of them detected only once. 1.5% to 2% of the sample is held by the ten biggest clonotypes.

CD8 naive samples were CD45RO-negative cells positively selected for CCR7, giving a CD45RA+CCR7+ population that excluded TemRA cells. Donors were healthy HIV-negative adults with no recently reported acute infections or vaccinations. Only Caucasian adults living in Nashville, Tennessee, USA were represented among the donors. Blood was collected by leukapheresis, and PBMCs were isolated by Ficoll-Histopaque density gradient centrifugation and then cryopreserved in liquid nitrogen vapor phase. Analytical flow cytometry was used to check the purity and quantity of every magnetically sorted T cell population. From each sorted fraction, genomic DNA was isolated and quantified by UV absorbance on a Nanodrop 2000c. Via the germline V gene (reference sequence), CDR1 is LNHDA and CDR2 SQIVND. The CDR3 measures 16 amino acids from cysteine to phenylalanine. CDR3 DNA is the only sequence kept; it has 48 bases, read in frame from the first base. Trimming leaves V shorter by 3 bases and J shorter by 3 bases, with the junction holding 11 bases beyond the gene matches.

The receptor was derived from a young man in good health. Some clones in this sample may be carry-over from other donors' samples. The chain is made from TRBV19 and TRBJ2-7; TRBD1 agrees with 7 junctional bases. Source material: naive CD8+ T cells from PBMCs. According to the study, the label for this sample's cell subset or site signals: CD45RA+CCR7+. CDR3 reads: CASSIRSSRGNYEQYF. The DNA is TGTGCCAGTAGTATTCGATCGAGCAGGGGGAACTACGAGCAGTACTTC.